This T cell receptor beta chain was sequenced in a study of Ad26.COV2.S vaccination and SARS-CoV-2 variants (dated by TCRdb to about 2021). Context from the whole study: Vaccine-arm donors were drawn from COV1001, a multicentre, randomized, double-blind, placebo-controlled phase I-IIa trial of Ad26.COV2.S in healthy adults. Ad26.COV2.S was administered intramuscularly at 5 x 10^10 or 1 x 10^11 viral particles, either as a single shot or as two shots given 56 days apart. Sequencing of the TCRbeta repertoire served to evaluate the specificity and breadth of SARS-CoV-2-reactive T cell receptors following Ad26.COV2.S vaccination. The TCR-sequenced set comprised around 30 samples: approximately 19 Ad26.COV2.S vaccine recipients, 5 placebo recipients and 8 SARS-CoV-2 convalescent individuals. Trial participants were randomized into five groups of five, in which low-dose or high-dose Ad26.COV2.S was given once or twice, or placebo was given on both occasions. Investigators remained blinded to trial group allocation during experiments and outcome assessment. Overall study results and their limits: After vaccination, spike-specific CD8+ and CD4+ T cell responses were reported to show substantial breadth. It was noted by the authors that total T cell responses may have been underestimated by the TCR breadth and depth analyses. Higher spike-specific TCR breadth was observed in Ad26.COV2.S recipients than in placebo recipients (P = 0.0014). Comparable non-spike TCR breadth was observed between vaccine and placebo recipients, consistent with only spike being contained in the vaccine. The study was not powered for comparison of responses between vaccine doses or regimens.

The CDR3 numbers 13 residues from cysteine through phenylalanine. The only DNA kept is the CDR3, 39 bases in frame from the first base. The trim is 3 bases for V and 5 bases for J, with a gap of 11 bases between the germline ends. The germline V gene encodes CDR1 SGHAT and CDR2 FQNNGV. The immunoSEQ Assay was used to sequence TCRbeta CDR3 regions. After extraction, genomic DNA underwent amplification by bias-controlled multiplex PCR, followed by high-throughput sequencing. Processing in the source paper ran as follows. Collapsing and filtering of sequences were performed to quantify the absolute abundance of each unique TCRbeta CDR3 region. T cell fraction was estimated by normalizing TCRbeta template counts to usable DNA, which was measured by amplifying reference genes present in all nucleated cells. Repertoire TCRs were annotated as SARS-CoV-2-specific by exact matching of V gene, CDR3 amino acid sequence and J gene to a known reactive TCR set. The reference SARS-CoV-2 TCR set came from MIRA and was filtered for enrichment in COVID-19-positive ImmuneCODE repertoires, removing public or cross-reactive TCRs. Using the MIRA antigens, annotated TCRs were further analysed by specific ORF or by position within an ORF. Depth was the summed frequency of annotated unique rearrangements, while breadth was defined as annotated unique rearrangements over total unique productive rearrangements. TCR breadth was compared between groups using two-sided Wilcoxon rank-sum tests. Sourced from immuneACCESS, this table was stored by TCRdb with only in-frame sequences that have V and J called. A share of the clones is absent; for the studies checked, an unresolved V gene accounts for under half, and the remainder has no known explanation. D and trimming were read from the DNA, whereas the V and J calls and clone size are those reported in that table. Within this sample are 300,000 to 350,000 clones, with about 89% of them counted one time only. The ten most abundant clones make up around 5% of the sample.

According to the study, the label for this sample's treatment or condition signals: some 19 received Ad26.COV2.S at low or high dose, single or two shots; about 5 received placebo; per-sample allocation not given. For vaccine and placebo recipients, the sequenced repertoires came from samples collected on day 63 after the first injection. Between 29 July and 7 August 2020, Cohort 1b enrolled around 24 adults aged 18-55 years at one site in Boston, USA. Ad26.COV2.S was a replication-incompetent adenovirus type 26 vector expressing a prefusion-stabilized SARS-CoV-2 spike protein from the original Wuhan strain. About this clone itself: Its cognate antigen has yet to be identified. There are no base qualities to consult, and no much larger clone falls within one base.

The rearranged segments are TRBV11-2 and TRBJ2-7; no D gene is confidently identified. The sequences come from peripheral blood, collected in a trial of Ad26.COV2.S vaccine versus placebo. This receptor was obtained from a person aged 18-65 years who received the Ad26.COV2.S COVID-19 vaccine or a placebo. The DNA sequence follows: TGTGCCAGCAGCTTCAGTGTCCTGGACGAGCAGTACTTC. This is translated as CASSFSVLDEQYF.